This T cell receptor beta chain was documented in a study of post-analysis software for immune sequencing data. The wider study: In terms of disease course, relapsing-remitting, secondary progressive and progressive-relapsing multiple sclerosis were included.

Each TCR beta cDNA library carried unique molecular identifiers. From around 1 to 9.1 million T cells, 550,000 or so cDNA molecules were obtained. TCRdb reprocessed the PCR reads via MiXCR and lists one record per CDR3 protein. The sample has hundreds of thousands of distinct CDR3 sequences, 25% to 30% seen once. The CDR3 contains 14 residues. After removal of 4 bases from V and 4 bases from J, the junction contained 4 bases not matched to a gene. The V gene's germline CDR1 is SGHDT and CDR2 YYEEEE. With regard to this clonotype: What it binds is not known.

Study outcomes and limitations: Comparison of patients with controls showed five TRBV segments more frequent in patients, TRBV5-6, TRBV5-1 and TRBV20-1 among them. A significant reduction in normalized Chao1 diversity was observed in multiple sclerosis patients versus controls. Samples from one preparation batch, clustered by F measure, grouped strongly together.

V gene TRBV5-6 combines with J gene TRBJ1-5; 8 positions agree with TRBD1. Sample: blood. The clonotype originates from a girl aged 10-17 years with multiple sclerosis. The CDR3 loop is CASSRGQVNQPQHF. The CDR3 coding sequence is TGTGCCAGCAGCCGGGGACAGGTGAATCAGCCCCAGCATTTT. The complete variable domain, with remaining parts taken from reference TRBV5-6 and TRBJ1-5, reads DAGVTQSPTHLIKTRGQQVTLRCSPKSGHDTVSWYQQALGQGPQFIFQYYEEEERQRGNFPDRFSGHQFPNYSSELNVNALLLGDSALYLCASSRGQVNQPQHFGDGTRLSIL.